These 25 T cell receptor beta chains were all obtained from the same sample, sequenced in a study of CD8 T cells in ankylosing spondylitis. TCRdb re-called the 5' RACE reads with MiXCR, one entry per CDR3 protein. The sample yields hundreds of thousands of distinct CDR3 sequences, 7.5% to 9.5% seen once. Material for sequencing was blood, either unsorted or a sorted T cell fraction (not recorded which). These receptors were taken from a female donor with ankylosing spondylitis or in good health (not recorded which).

This clonotype was seen a handful of times. The CDR3 DNA sequence: TGTGCCAGCAGTTACGATTGGCGTGAGCCCCAGCATTTT. Translated: CASSYDWREPQHF. The chain has TRBV6-5 and TRBJ1-5; no clear D gene. The CDR3 has 13 residues. V lost 2 bases and J lost 8, with 10 bases in between. In germline, CDR1 is MNHEY, CDR2 SVGAGI.

This clonotype came up many times. The chain combines TRBV20-1 with TRBJ2-1, with TRBD2 matching over 9 bases. Germline trimming cut 6 bases from V and 6 bases from J; bases unmatched to any gene: 12. The CDR3 covers 15 residues. Per germline, CDR1 DFQATT and CDR2 SNEGSKA (reference sequence). The CDR3 region is CSATTPGLAANEQFF. The CDR3, as DNA: TGCAGTGCCACAACCCCGGGACTAGCAGCCAATGAGCAGTTCTTC.

This clonotype has just a few counts. The chain links TRBV20-1 to TRBJ2-3, with 8 bases fitting TRBD2. This CDR3 region has 16 residues. J gave up 3 bases and V 0 bases, and 8 bases lay outside the gene matches. Germline assignment: CDR1 DFQATT and CDR2 SNEGSKA (reference sequence). The CDR3 is CSARDWFSGRTDTQYF. In nucleotides, the CDR3 is TGCAGTGCTAGAGATTGGTTCAGCGGGAGAACAGATACGCAGTATTTT.

This clonotype appeared many times. V gene TRBV4-2 combines with J gene TRBJ2-5; the match to TRBD2 covers 12 bases. Germline values: CDR1 LGHNA, CDR2 YNFKEQ. The CDR3 extends over 16 amino acids. The V segment lost 4 bases and the J segment 4 bases; nucleotides outside the gene matches: 7. The CDR3 nucleotides are TGTGCCAGCAGCCTAGAGACTAGCGGGAGTGGAGAGACCCAGTACTTC. Protein sequence: CASSLETSGSGETQYF.

There are many counts of this clonotype. This rearrangement joins TRBV6-2 or TRBV6-3 to TRBJ1-5; D perhaps matches TRBD1 (6 bases). The CDR3 runs to 13 residues. V shed 0 bases and J shed 9 bases, with 9 bases lying between them. Germline V gene lookup returns CDR1 MNHEY and CDR2 SVGEGT. CDR3 sequence (DNA): TGTGCCAGCAGTTACTCTAAGGGGGGGCCCCAGCATTTT. Its translation is CASSYSKGGPQHF.

This clonotype was observed a few times. The chain combines TRBV10-2 with TRBJ2-7; 7 bases align to TRBD2. V lost 8 bases and J lost 2; bases outside the gene matches: 12. This CDR3 region has 15 residues. Germline loops: CDR1 WSHSY, CDR2 SAAADI. CDR3 protein: CASRLRTSPPYEQYF. The DNA of the CDR3 is TGCGCCAGCCGCCTAAGGACTAGTCCCCCCTACGAGCAGTACTTC.

This clonotype was counted between two and nine times. The J gene is TRBJ2-7, the V gene TRBV4-3; D uncertain. The V end lost 0 bases, the J end lost 1 base, and 7 bases lay between the germline ends. Germline V CDR1 and CDR2: LGHNA, YSLEER. The CDR3 sequence is 14 residues long. The CDR3 region is CASSQDHKSYEQYF. Here the CDR3 DNA reads TGCGCCAGCAGCCAAGATCATAAGTCCTACGAGCAGTACTTC.

This clonotype was counted at least ten times. This chain joins TRBV12-3 or TRBV12-4 and TRBJ2-3; D is undetermined. This CDR3 is 11 amino acids long. Trimming removed 8 bases at V and 2 bases at J, with 5 bases between. DNA of the CDR3: TGTGCCAGCCTACTCACAGATACGCAGTATTTT. Translating it yields CASLLTDTQYF.

The chain couples TRBV13 to TRBJ2-2, with TRBD2 identical over 8 bases. Germline V gene lookup returns CDR1 PRHDT and CDR2 FYEKMQ (reference sequence). This CDR3 is 14 amino acids long. V lost 4 bases and J lost 3; bases outside the gene matches: 1. The CDR3 protein is CASSWREDTGELFF. In nucleotides, the CDR3 is TGTGCCAGCAGCTGGCGGGAGGACACCGGGGAGCTGTTTTTT. The variable domain in full, with the rest retrieved from reference TRBV13 and TRBJ2-2, is AAGVIQSPRHLIKEKRETATLKCYPIPRHDTVYWYQQGPGQDPQFLISFYEKMQSDKGSIPDRFSAQQFSDYHSELNMSSLELGDSALYFCASSWREDTGELFFGEGSRLTVL.

In this sample, this clonotype turned up many times. V gene TRBV7-2 combines with J gene TRBJ1-5, with 10 bases lining up with TRBD1. With V trimmed by 3 bases and J by 5 bases, 7 bases remained unmatched. Germline V gives CDR1 SGHTA, CDR2 FQGNSA. The CDR3 loop spans 16 amino acids. CDR3 sequence (DNA): TGTGCCAGCAGCTTTCTCCGGACAGGGGGAGATCAGCCCCAGCATTTT. Translation gives CASSFLRTGGDQPQHF.

The sample holds many counts of this clonotype. The chain couples TRBV20-1 to TRBJ2-7; 8 bases are shared with TRBD2. CDR1 and CDR2 (germline): DFQATT, SNEGSKA (reference sequence). The CDR3 loop spans 16 amino acids. Germline trimming cut 0 bases from V and 4 bases from J; bases unmatched to any gene: 11. CDR3 sequence: CSARDVRSGSVYEQYF. CDR3 coding DNA: TGCAGTGCTAGAGATGTTAGGAGCGGGAGTGTATACGAGCAGTACTTC.

In the case of this clonotype: This could be a read error, since a much larger clone is one nucleotide away. The chain has TRBV20-1 and TRBJ2-1; a weak D match, TRBD2 (5 bases). Germline V CDR1 and CDR2: DFQATT, SNEGSKA (reference sequence). The CDR3 has 13 amino acids. V lost 4 bases and J lost 3, with 10 bases in between. CDR3 sequence reads: CSAKAEVYNEQFF. For the CDR3, the DNA is TGCAGTGCTAAAGCGGAAGTCTACAATGAGCAGTTCTTC.

This clonotype was observed at least ten times. V and J are TRBV5-1 and TRBJ2-7; D gene uncertain. The CDR3 has 13 amino acids. Germline V CDR1 and CDR2: SGHRS, YFSETQ. V shed 6 bases and J shed 0 bases, with 10 bases lying between them. The CDR3 DNA reads as TGCGCCAGCATGCGAGATCTCTCCTACGAGCAGTACTTC. Translated, it gives CASMRDLSYEQYF.

This clonotype was counted a few times. The rearrangement joins TRBV4-2 to TRBJ2-4; 8 nucleotides agree with TRBD2. V gave up 0 bases and J gave up 7 bases; unmatched junction bases: 11. CDR3 size: 17 residues. CDR1 LGHNA and CDR2 YNFKEQ come from the germline V gene. CDR3 coding DNA: TGTGCCAGCAGCCAAGATCGGGCGGGAGGTGCGCGGAACATTCAGTACTTC. Its translation is CASSQDRAGGARNIQYF.

This clonotype was recorded a few times. The chain couples TRBV5-1 to TRBJ2-2; 8 bases map to TRBD2. With V trimmed by 4 bases and J by 2 bases, 7 bases remained unmatched. CDR1 is SGHRS and CDR2 is YFSETQ in the germline V gene. The CDR3 sequence is 16 residues long. DNA for the CDR3: TGCGCCAGCAGCGCTAGACTAGCGCAAAACACCGGGGAGCTGTTTTTT. Translated: CASSARLAQNTGELFF.

This clonotype was counted at least ten times. The chain combines TRBV5-6 with TRBJ1-2; D perhaps matches TRBD1 (5 bases). Germline CDR1 is SGHDT and CDR2 is YYEEEE. The V and J ends lost 2 bases and 3 bases respectively, with 14 bases between them. The CDR3 has 15 residues. Here the CDR3 reads CASSFRVGMDYGYTF. In nucleotides, the CDR3 is TGTGCCAGCAGCTTCAGGGTCGGTATGGACTATGGCTACACCTTC.

This clonotype was found many times. The chain combines TRBV5-1 with TRBJ2-7; tentative D call: TRBD1 (6 bases). Trimming shortened V by 3 bases and J by 1 base, and 11 bases separated the two germline ends. Germline loops: CDR1 SGHRS, CDR2 YFSETQ. The CDR3 totals 14 residues. CDR3 nucleotide sequence: TGCGCCAGCAGCTCCGCCGACAGGTCCTACGAGCAGTACTTC. This sequence encodes CASSSADRSYEQYF.

This clonotype appeared many times. The CDR3 coding sequence is TGTGCCAGCAGTTTGGGGAGGAGCTCCTACAATGAGCAGTTCTTC. Encoded protein: CASSLGRSSYNEQFF. The chain links TRBV28 to TRBJ2-1; the D gene is possibly TRBD2 (6 bases). This CDR3 spans 15 amino acids. The V and J ends lost 3 bases and 0 bases respectively, with 9 bases between them. Germline V lookup: CDR1 MDHEN, CDR2 SYDVKM.

This clonotype was detected a few times. The gene calls are TRBV12-3 or TRBV12-4 and TRBJ2-7; D is undetermined. The CDR3 totals 14 residues. V gave up 5 bases and J gave up 4 bases, with 15 bases separating them. The CDR3, as DNA: TGTGCCAGCAGTCTGGTAGAGAAGAGTTACGAGCAGTACTTC. It translates to CASSLVEKSYEQYF.

At least ten counts were recorded for this clonotype. The rearrangement links TRBV3-1 to TRBJ1-1; D remains unclear. Germline V gene lookup returns CDR1 LGHDT and CDR2 YNNKEL (reference sequence). The CDR3 contains 14 residues. The germline V and J ends were trimmed by 6 bases and 2 bases, with 13 bases remaining between them. Written as DNA, the CDR3 is TGTGCCAGCAGGGCACAGAATCTAAACACTGAAGCTTTCTTT. The encoded protein is CASRAQNLNTEAFF.

This clonotype was counted at least ten times. The chain recombines TRBV5-1 with TRBJ2-3; no clear D gene. In germline, CDR1 is SGHRS, CDR2 YFSETQ. CDR3 length: 14 amino acids. Trimming removed 4 bases from V and 1 base from J, with 10 bases in between. Here the CDR3 reads CASSPIPGTDTQYF. The CDR3 DNA reads as TGCGCCAGCAGCCCGATTCCGGGCACAGATACGCAGTATTTT.

This clonotype was detected ten times or more. V usage is TRBV24-1 and J usage is TRBJ2-1, with D perhaps TRBD1 or TRBD2 (5 bases each). The CDR3 is made up of 15 amino acids. The germline V gene has CDR1 KGHDR and CDR2 SFDVKD. Trimming stripped 3 bases from V and 3 bases from J, with 11 bases between. Here the CDR3 reads CATSDVMGDYNEQFF. The CDR3 nucleotides are TGTGCCACCAGTGATGTGATGGGGGACTACAATGAGCAGTTCTTC.

The rearrangement uses TRBV7-2 and TRBJ1-1; tentatively, D is TRBD1 (6 bases). The V end was cut by 2 bases, the J end by 0 bases, with 16 bases between. Germline loops: CDR1 SGHTA, CDR2 FQGNSA. The CDR3 length is 17 residues. The CDR3 spells CASSLSGQTHLNTEAFF. The CDR3 DNA is TGTGCCAGCAGCTTAAGTGGACAGACCCATTTGAACACTGAAGCTTTCTTT.

This clonotype appeared many times. The chain combines TRBV20-1 with TRBJ2-3; 7 bases are a match to TRBD2. The trim removed 5 bases at V and 1 base at J, leaving 12 bases unmatched. The CDR3 sequence is 16 residues long. Germline CDR1 DFQATT, CDR2 SNEGSKA (reference sequence). CDR3 protein: CSAGGGGTMGTDTQYF. Here the CDR3 DNA reads TGCAGTGCTGGGGGAGGCGGGACTATGGGCACAGATACGCAGTATTTT.

This clonotype was seen at least ten times. The CDR3 DNA reads as TGTGCCAGCAGCTTAGCTGAGGGCACTGAAGCTTTCTTT. Its protein is CASSLAEGTEAFF. This chain joins TRBV7-9 and TRBJ1-1, with no clear D. CDR1 is SEHNR and CDR2 is FQNEAQ in the germline V gene (reference sequence). V lost 0 bases and J 4 bases, leaving 6 bases between the germline ends. The CDR3 is 13 residues long.